This passage covers 7 T cell receptor beta chains from one sample sequenced in a study of blood T cell repertoires in COVID-19. Sequencing was performed with immunoSEQ multiplex PCR; in TCRdb, only in-frame clones are kept and a portion is missing. The data contain 80,000 to 100,000 clones, roughly 86% of them singletons. The sequenced material came from peripheral blood. The receptors were sampled from a woman of 80 years or more in a cohort sampled during active or convalescent COVID-19.

This chain uses TRBV2 with TRBJ2-7; 12 bases line up with TRBD2. The CDR3 consists of 14 residues. Trimming removed 7 bases from V and 7 bases from J; junction bases left unmatched: 8. Germline lookup yields CDR1 SNHLY and CDR2 FYNNEI. The CDR3 nucleotides are TGTGCCAGCAAGAAGACTAGCGGGAGTAGGGAGCAGTACGTC. Encoded protein: CASKKTSGSREQYV.

The chain joins TRBV6-5 to TRBJ2-3; no clear D. CDR1 is MNHEY and CDR2 is SVGAGI in the germline V gene. Trimming left V 4 bases short and J 7 bases short, with 6 bases between. The CDR3 loop spans 11 amino acids. As DNA, the CDR3 is TGTGCCAGCAGTTCCCTAAATACGCAGTATTTT. Protein sequence: CASSSLNTQYF.

This clone came up a few times. V is TRBV7-8 and J is TRBJ2-2; TRBD2 aligns across 8 bases. Per germline, CDR1 SGHVS and CDR2 FQNEAQ. V was pared by 1 base and J by 5 bases, with 9 bases of the junction left unmatched. This CDR3 is built from 17 residues. The chain's CDR3 is CASSLGGTRGQTGELFF. The CDR3 DNA reads as TGTGCCAGCAGCTTAGGTGGGACTAGGGGCCAAACCGGGGAGCTGTTTTTT.

The chain couples TRBV5-4 to TRBJ2-7, with 9 bases matching TRBD2. Germline V gene sequence: CDR1 SGHNT, CDR2 YYREEE (reference sequence). The J segment lost 6 bases and the V segment lost 4 bases, leaving 8 bases of the junction unmatched. This CDR3 comprises 14 residues. In DNA form, the CDR3 reads TGTGCCAGCAGCCCCTCTAGCGGGAAGGTCGAGCAGTACTTC. Protein sequence: CASSPSSGKVEQYF.

V and J are TRBV6-5 and TRBJ2-7; the match to TRBD2 covers 12 bases. Losses at the gene ends were 8 bases for V and 6 bases for J; bases not matched to a gene: 5. Looked up from germline, CDR1 is MNHEY and CDR2 is SVGAGI. This CDR3 contains 13 residues. The CDR3 here is CASRTSGISEQYV. CDR3 DNA sequence: TGTGCCAGCCGGACTAGCGGGATATCCGAGCAGTACGTC.

The rearrangement links TRBV5-4 to TRBJ2-3; D is perhaps TRBD1 (5 bases). The V gene lost 5 bases and the J gene lost 2 bases, with 12 bases spanning the gap. CDR3 length: 14 amino acids. The germline V gene has CDR1 SGHNT and CDR2 YYREEE (reference sequence). CDR3 protein: CASSPDRLTDTQYF. Here the CDR3 DNA reads TGTGCCAGCAGTCCCGACAGACTCACAGATACGCAGTATTTT.

This clone was detected only once. This sequence joins TRBV5-1 and TRBJ1-3; 8 nucleotides line up with TRBD1. Per the germline V gene, CDR1 is SGHRS and CDR2 is YFSETQ. Trimming removed 3 bases from V and 2 bases from J; junction bases left unmatched: 1. This CDR3 has 14 residues. The DNA of the CDR3 is TGCGCCAGCAGCTCGGACAGGGCTGGAAACACCATATATTTT. Amino acid sequence: CASSSDRAGNTIYF.